The source of this T cell receptor (beta chain) is a study of cytomegalovirus exposure and HLA in healthy donors. This PCR relied on a set of 60 Vbeta primers and 13 Jbeta primers. Sequenced by immunoSEQ multiplex PCR; TCRdb stores in-frame clones only, minus some. Here the sample table reports 65,000 to 95,000 clones. Likely unrecorded immune exposures existed in these nominally healthy donors. Comment on this clone: Its matching antigen is unknown.

Study results and caveats: For presence/absence analyses, sequencing depth was assumed to be roughly uniform across donors. In vitro data verified a few CMV-associated chains as specific for CMV antigens. TRBV6-2, TRBV6-3 and some other V segments were unresolvable in 87-base-pair reads.

Looked up from germline, CDR1 is SQVTM and CDR2 is ANQGSEA. V dropped 6 bases and J dropped 8; count of bases not matched to a gene: 7. This CDR3 comprises 12 residues. This chain joins TRBV29-1 and TRBJ2-1, with 7 bases identical to TRBD2. The receptor was isolated from a female donor in good health and CMV-seropositive. Sequenced sample: PBMCs. The chain's CDR3 is CSVSLARDEQFF. The CDR3 coding sequence is TGCAGCGTCTCACTAGCGCGGGATGAGCAGTTCTTC.